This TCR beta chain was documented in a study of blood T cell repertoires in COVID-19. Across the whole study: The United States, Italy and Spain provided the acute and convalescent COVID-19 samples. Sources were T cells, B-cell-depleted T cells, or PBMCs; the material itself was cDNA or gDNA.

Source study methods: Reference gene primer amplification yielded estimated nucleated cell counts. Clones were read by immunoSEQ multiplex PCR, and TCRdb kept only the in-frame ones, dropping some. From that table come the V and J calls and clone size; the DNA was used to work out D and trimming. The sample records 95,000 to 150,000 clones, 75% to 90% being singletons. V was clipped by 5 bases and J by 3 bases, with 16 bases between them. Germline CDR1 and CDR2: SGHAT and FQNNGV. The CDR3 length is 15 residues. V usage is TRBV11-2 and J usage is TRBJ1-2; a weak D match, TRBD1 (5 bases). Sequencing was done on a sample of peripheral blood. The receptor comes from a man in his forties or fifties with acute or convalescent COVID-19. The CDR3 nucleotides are TGTGCCAGCAGCCCTGGGGCAGGGTCATACTATGGCTACACCTTC. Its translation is CASSPGAGSYYGYTF.